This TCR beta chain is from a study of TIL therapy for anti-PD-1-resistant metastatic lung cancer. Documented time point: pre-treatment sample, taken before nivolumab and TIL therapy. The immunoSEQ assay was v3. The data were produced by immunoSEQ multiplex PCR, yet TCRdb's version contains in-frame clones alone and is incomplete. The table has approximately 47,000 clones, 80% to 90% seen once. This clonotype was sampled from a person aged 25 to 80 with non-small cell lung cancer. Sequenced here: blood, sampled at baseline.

The CDR3 sequence is CASSYSGGSAYEQYF. CDR3 coding DNA: TGTGCCAGCAGTTACTCGGGCGGGAGTGCATACGAGCAGTACTTC. V and J are TRBV6-5 and TRBJ2-7, with 7 bases that match TRBD2. Losses at the gene ends were 0 bases for V and 4 bases for J; bases not matched to a gene: 6. Per the germline V gene, CDR1 is MNHEY and CDR2 is SVGAGI. This CDR3 is built from 15 residues.